This T cell receptor (beta chain) was retrieved from a study of shared clonotypes between healthy human individuals. The repertoire was sequenced with immunoSEQ multiplex PCR; TCRdb's copy has only in-frame clones and lacks some. The table shows about 1.4 million clones, with roughly 96% occurring only once. The CDR3 spans 15 residues. The trim removed 4 bases at V and 9 bases at J, leaving 9 bases unmatched. Germline V gives CDR1 SQVTM, CDR2 ANQGSEA. The sequencing sample was made of naive CD4+ T cells sorted from blood. Subset described: CD45RA+ positively selected. The chain employs TRBV29-1 and TRBJ2-1, with 13 nucleotides matching TRBD2. This receptor was identified in a man in his thirties or forties in good health. CDR3 sequence: CSVGPLAGGPAEQFF. The CDR3 nucleotides read TGCAGCGTTGGGCCACTAGCGGGAGGGCCCGCTGAGCAGTTCTTC.